Presented here are 17 T cell receptor beta chains from one specimen sequenced in a study of cytomegalovirus exposure and HLA in healthy donors. Use of 60 Vbeta and 13 Jbeta primers characterized the PCR. The repertoire was sequenced with immunoSEQ multiplex PCR; TCRdb's copy has only in-frame clones and lacks some. This table holds about 130,000 clones, around four fifths found once. Sequenced sample: PBMCs. The receptor source for this set is a female donor in good health and CMV-seronegative.

A few counts support this clone. V gene TRBV2 combines with J gene TRBJ1-5, with 11 bases fitting TRBD1. The CDR3 is 14 residues long. The germline V gene has CDR1 SNHLY and CDR2 FYNNEI. Losses at the gene ends were 6 bases for V and 7 bases for J; bases not matched to a gene: 5. The CDR3 DNA is TGTGCCAGCAGCCCGGGACAGGGGGAACAGCCCCAGCATTTT. Residues: CASSPGQGEQPQHF. The entire variable domain, with the rest obtained from reference TRBV2 and TRBJ1-5, is as follows: EPEVTQTPSHQVTQMGQEVILRCVPISNHLYFYWYRQILGQKVEFLVSFYNNEISEKSEIFDDQFSVERPDGSNFTLKIRSTKLEDSAMYFCASSPGQGEQPQHFGDGTRLSIL.

The chain uses TRBV15 and TRBJ2-7, with TRBD2 identical over 7 bases. CDR3 length: 14 amino acids. The V gene end was trimmed by 2 bases and the J gene end by 2 bases; junction bases not matched to a gene: 3. Germline CDR1 LNHNV, CDR2 YYDKDF (reference sequence). The CDR3 DNA reads as TGTGCCACCAGCAGACTAGCGGACCCCTACGAGCAGTACTTC. This gives the protein CATSRLADPYEQYF.

The chain combines TRBV28 with TRBJ2-7; weak D call: TRBD1 (6 bases). Germline loops: CDR1 MDHEN, CDR2 SYDVKM. There are 16 residues in the CDR3. Deletions cut 3 bases from V and 4 bases from J, with 19 bases between. CDR3 DNA sequence: TGTGCCAGCAGTTTCCTAAGGACAGAGACAAGTTACGAGCAGTACTTC. Amino acid sequence: CASSFLRTETSYEQYF.

In this sample, this clone turned up once. The V call is TRBV7-6, the J call TRBJ2-5; tentatively, D is TRBD1 (5 bases). The germline V gene encodes CDR1 SGHVS and CDR2 FNYEAQ. The ends were cut back, 3 bases at V and 5 bases at J, with 7 bases in the middle. The CDR3 is 12 residues long. CDR3: CASSFNRETQYF. The CDR3 DNA reads TGTGCCAGCAGCTTTAACAGGGAGACCCAGTACTTC.

J is TRBJ1-1 and V is TRBV6-5; 7 bases line up with TRBD1. The length of the CDR3 is 12 residues. J was trimmed by 5 bases and V by 4 bases; bases with no gene match: 1. Germline-derived CDR1 and CDR2 are MNHEY and SVGAGI. CDR3 region: CASSSGGTEAFF. The CDR3, as DNA: TGTGCCAGCAGTTCAGGGGGTACTGAAGCTTTCTTT.

The rearrangement uses TRBV27 and TRBJ2-7; 8 bases match TRBD2. Germline assignment: CDR1 MNHEY and CDR2 SMNVEV (reference sequence). Losses at the gene ends were 8 bases for V and 2 bases for J; bases not matched to a gene: 11. This CDR3 spans 15 amino acids. The CDR3: CASDQDGSGTYEQYF. CDR3 nucleotides: TGTGCCAGCGACCAGGACGGTAGCGGGACCTACGAGCAGTACTTC.

CDR3 coding DNA: TGCGCCAGCAGCCGCGACAGGAACACTGAAGCTTTCTTT. It codes for CASSRDRNTEAFF. The chain combines TRBV4-3 with TRBJ1-1, with a possible D match to TRBD1 (5 bases). CDR1 and CDR2 from the germline V gene are LGHNA and YSLEER. This CDR3 contains 13 residues. V lost 4 bases and J 1 base, leaving 7 bases between the germline ends.

The CDR3 is CASSLRGISYEQYF. The CDR3 region has the DNA TGCGCCAGCAGCTTGAGGGGGATCTCCTACGAGCAGTACTTC. This chain links TRBV5-1 with TRBJ2-7; tentative D call: TRBD1 (6 bases). The CDR3 has 14 residues. Germline loops: CDR1 SGHRS, CDR2 YFSETQ. The V and J ends lost 1 base and 0 bases respectively, with 8 bases between them.

This chain joins TRBV28 and TRBJ2-7, with TRBD1 identical over 7 bases. There are 14 residues in the CDR3. The V segment lost 5 bases and the J segment 3 bases; nucleotides outside the gene matches: 7. The germline CDR1 and CDR2 sequences are MDHEN and SYDVKM. The CDR3 nucleotides are TGTGCCAGCAGTGCCGGACAGGCCCGCTACGAGCAGTACTTC. As protein: CASSAGQARYEQYF. The full variable domain, its missing parts supplied by reference TRBV28 and TRBJ2-7, is DVKVTQSSRYLVKRTGEKVFLECVQDMDHENMFWYRQDPGLGLRLIYFSYDVKMKEKGDIPEGYSVSREKKERFSLILESASTNQTSMYLCASSAGQARYEQYFGPGTRLTVT.

The chain recombines TRBV7-2 with TRBJ1-3; a weak D match, TRBD1 (5 bases). V was trimmed by 0 bases and J by 10 bases, leaving 19 bases between them. The CDR3 is 16 amino acids. Germline loops: CDR1 SGHTA, CDR2 FQGNSA. In DNA, the CDR3 is TGTGCCAGCAGCTTAGCCGGACTGGCGACGGGGGGGACCATATATTTT. Residues: CASSLAGLATGGTIYF.

The rearrangement links TRBV9 to TRBJ2-1, with D perhaps matching TRBD2 (6 bases). Trimming cost V 2 bases and J 9 bases, with 21 bases left between them. In germline, CDR1 is SGDLS, CDR2 YYNGEE. CDR3 length: 16 residues. The CDR3 nucleotides are TGTGCCAGCAGCGTCGAACCTCTTGGCGGGAAGGTTGAGCAGTTCTTC. This translates into CASSVEPLGGKVEQFF.

V usage is TRBV11-3 and J usage is TRBJ2-7; D unresolved. The CDR3 loop spans 14 amino acids. V shed 4 bases and J shed 6 bases, with 16 bases lying between them. Germline V gene data show CDR1 as SGHNT and CDR2 as YENEEA. In DNA, the CDR3 is TGTGCCAGCAGCTCCTATAATTCACCGGGCGAGCAGTACTTC. Translating it yields CASSSYNSPGEQYF. The full variable domain, its missing parts supplied by reference TRBV11-3 and TRBJ2-7, is EAGVVQSPRYKIIEKKQPVAFWCNPISGHNTLYWYLQNLGQGPELLIRYENEEAVDDSQLPKDRFSAERLKGVDSTLKIQPAELGDSAVYLCASSSYNSPGEQYFGPGTRLTVT.

The chain uses TRBV15 and TRBJ2-7; tentative D call: TRBD2 (7 bases). V shed 0 bases and J shed 6 bases, with 12 bases lying between them. This CDR3 has 14 amino acids. Per the germline V gene, CDR1 is LNHNV and CDR2 is YYDKDF (reference sequence). This CDR3 is CATSREGGLFEQYF. The CDR3 DNA is TGTGCCACCAGCAGAGAGGGGGGGCTCTTCGAGCAGTACTTC.

This clone has a single count. V and J are TRBV7-2 and TRBJ2-5; 7 bases fit TRBD2. CDR1 is SGHTA, CDR2 FQGNSA, per germline. The V gene end was trimmed by 4 bases and the J gene end by 6 bases; junction bases not matched to a gene: 5. This CDR3 has 13 residues. CDR3 bases: TGTGCCAGCAGCTGGGGGGGGTTGAAGACCCAGTACTTC. Protein: CASSWGGLKTQYF.

The chain recombines TRBV19 with TRBJ1-1, with TRBD1 as a possible D gene (5 bases). CDR3 length equals 14 residues. Germline loops: CDR1 LNHDA, CDR2 SQIVND (reference sequence). V shed 2 bases and J shed 6 bases, with 13 bases lying between them. CDR3 DNA sequence: TGTGCCAGTAGTATATTACAGGCTCGAGCTGAAGCTTTCTTT. Its protein is CASSILQARAEAFF.

This chain joins TRBV11-2 and TRBJ2-3; possibly TRBD2 for D (6 bases). Deletions cut 0 bases from V and 2 bases from J, with 15 bases between. The CDR3 covers 17 residues. Germline V CDR1 and CDR2: SGHAT, FQNNGV. The chain's CDR3 is CASSLEASAYNTDTQYF. The CDR3 DNA follows: TGTGCCAGCAGCTTAGAGGCTAGCGCCTATAACACAGATACGCAGTATTTT.

The CDR3 reads CASSYIGTGGNEQFF. In DNA form, the CDR3 reads TGTGCCAGCAGTTACATAGGGACAGGGGGTAATGAGCAGTTCTTC. The V call is TRBV6-6, the J call TRBJ2-1; 11 nucleotides agree with TRBD1. Germline lookup yields CDR1 MNHNY and CDR2 SVGAGI (reference sequence). V gave up 2 bases and J gave up 7 bases; unmatched junction bases: 4. CDR3 size: 15 residues.